This TCR beta chain was sequenced during a study of cytomegalovirus exposure and HLA in healthy donors. PCR primers comprised 60 Vbeta and 13 Jbeta primers. Authors' methods: Later, an analysis found about 83 million unique TCR beta chains, and approximately 10 million of these were shared. The repertoire was sequenced with immunoSEQ multiplex PCR; TCRdb's copy has only in-frame clones and lacks some. The V and J calls and clone size are taken from that table; D and trimming were inferred from the DNA. The repertoire consists of approximately 180,000 clones, with about 70% occurring once and the leading ten covering about 1.7%. This clone turned up a few times. As yet, its antigen is unknown. Study outcomes and limitations: In the analysis, some V segments, TRBV6-2 and TRBV6-3 included, were excluded as indistinguishable. The study designated roughly 150 TCR beta chains cytomegalovirus-associated.

This CDR3 contains 13 residues. V shed 4 bases and J shed 1 base, with 7 bases lying between them. The germline CDR1 and CDR2 sequences are MNHEY and SMNVEV (reference sequence). The sequence was obtained from a young woman in good health and CMV-seronegative. What was sequenced was PBMCs. The chain employs TRBV27 and TRBJ1-1; D possibly corresponds to TRBD1 (5 bases). DNA of the CDR3: TGTGCCAGCAGTTGGGGGGGGAACACTGAAGCTTTCTTT. Amino acids: CASSWGGNTEAFF.